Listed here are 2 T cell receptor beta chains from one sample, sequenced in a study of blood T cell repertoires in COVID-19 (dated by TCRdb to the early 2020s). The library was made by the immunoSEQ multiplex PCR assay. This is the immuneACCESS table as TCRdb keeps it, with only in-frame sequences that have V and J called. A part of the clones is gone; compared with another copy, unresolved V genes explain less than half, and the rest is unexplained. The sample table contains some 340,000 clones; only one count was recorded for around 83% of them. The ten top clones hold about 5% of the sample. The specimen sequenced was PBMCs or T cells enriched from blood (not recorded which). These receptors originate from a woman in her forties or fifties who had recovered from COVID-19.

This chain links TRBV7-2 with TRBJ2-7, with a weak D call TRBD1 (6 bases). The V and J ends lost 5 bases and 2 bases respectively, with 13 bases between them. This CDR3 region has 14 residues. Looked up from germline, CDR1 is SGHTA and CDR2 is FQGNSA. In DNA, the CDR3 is TGTGCCAGCAGCCCCGGCGGACAGCCCTACGAGCAGTACTTC. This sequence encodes CASSPGGQPYEQYF.

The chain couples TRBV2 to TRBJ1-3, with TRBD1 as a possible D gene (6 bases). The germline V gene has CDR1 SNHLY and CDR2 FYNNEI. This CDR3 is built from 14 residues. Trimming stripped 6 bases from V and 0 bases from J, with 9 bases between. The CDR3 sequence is CASRLQGSGNTIYF. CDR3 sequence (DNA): TGTGCCAGCAGGTTACAGGGCTCTGGAAACACCATATATTTT.